The TCR beta chain described here comes from a study of post-analysis software for immune sequencing data. The V segment lost 6 bases and the J segment 1 base; nucleotides outside the gene matches: 6. CDR3 length: 13 residues. From germline, CDR1 is SQVTM and CDR2 ANQGSEA. The TCR beta cDNA libraries contained unique molecular identifiers. Roughly 470,000 cDNA molecules came from approximately 1 to 10 million T cells. MiXCR was run by TCRdb on the PCR reads, yielding one entry per CDR3 protein. Of roughly 650,000 distinct CDR3 sequences listed, approximately 59% are singletons. In its sample, this clonotype was seen a few times. Its specificity is unknown. Study-wide results and caveats: Compared with controls, patients had more of about 5 TRBV segments, including TRBV5-6, TRBV5-1 and TRBV20-1. Controls showed significantly higher normalized Chao1 diversity than did multiple sclerosis patients.

The gene calls are TRBV29-1 and TRBJ2-7; TRBD1 matches 7 bases. The source material was blood. The sequence was obtained from a girl aged 2-10 years with multiple sclerosis. The CDR3 here is CSVGTANSYEQYF. The CDR3 DNA reads TGCAGCGTCGGGACAGCTAATTCCTACGAGCAGTACTTC.